Included here is one TCR beta chain sequence, with context. The target antigen is unknown. Being one base from a much bigger clone, this may be a read error. The researchers obtained blood RNA from unsorted whole blood and also extracted germline DNA. The data belong to a study of tumor-infiltrating lymphocytes in primary liver carcinoma. On the study more broadly: The patient population consisted of men and women between 30 and 69 years of age. Study conclusions and caveats: There was no comparison of CD4+ and CD8+ repertoires, as samples were bulk unsorted. The overlap of tumor-adjacent and tumor-blood pairs was smaller than that of tumor region pairs.

The CDR3 loop spans 14 amino acids. V trimming: 5 bases; J trimming: 5 bases; junction bases outside the gene matches: 7. Using a constant-region primer together with ProtoScript II reverse transcriptase, TCR beta cDNA was made from 500 to 650 ng of total RNA. Three nested multiplex PCR rounds, a slightly modified ARM-PCR, produced the libraries for TCR beta. The two initial PCR rounds, about 9 cycles each, used TRBV1-TRBV30 forward and C-beta reverse primers. TCRdb fed the multiplex PCR reads into MiXCR, producing one record per CDR3 protein. The sample shows about 330,000 distinct CDR3 sequences, 65% of them seen only once.

This TCR derives from a middle-aged man with primary liver carcinoma and hepatitis B virus infection. The chain combines TRBV12-3 or TRBV12-4 with TRBJ2-5; TRBD1 matches 8 bases. The sequenced material came from peripheral blood. CDR3 loop: CASSGQGLGETQYF. Here the CDR3 DNA reads TGTGCCAGCAGTGGACAGGGTCTCGGGGAGACCCAGTACTTC.